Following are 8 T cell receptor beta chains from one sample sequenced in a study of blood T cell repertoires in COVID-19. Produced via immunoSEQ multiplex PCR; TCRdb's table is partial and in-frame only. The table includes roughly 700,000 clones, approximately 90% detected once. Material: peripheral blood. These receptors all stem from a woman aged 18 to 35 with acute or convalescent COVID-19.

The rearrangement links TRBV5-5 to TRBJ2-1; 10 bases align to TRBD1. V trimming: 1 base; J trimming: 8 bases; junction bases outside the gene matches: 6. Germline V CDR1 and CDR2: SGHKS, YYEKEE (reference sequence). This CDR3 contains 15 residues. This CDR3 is CASSLSGQGSHEQFF. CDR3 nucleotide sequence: TGTGCCAGCAGCTTGTCGGGACAGGGGTCGCATGAGCAGTTCTTC. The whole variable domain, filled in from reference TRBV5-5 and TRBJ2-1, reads DAGVTQSPTHLIKTRGQQVTLRCSPISGHKSVSWYQQVLGQGPQFIFQYYEKEERGRGNFPDRFSARQFPNYSSELNVNALLLGDSALYLCASSLSGQGSHEQFFGPGTRLTVL.

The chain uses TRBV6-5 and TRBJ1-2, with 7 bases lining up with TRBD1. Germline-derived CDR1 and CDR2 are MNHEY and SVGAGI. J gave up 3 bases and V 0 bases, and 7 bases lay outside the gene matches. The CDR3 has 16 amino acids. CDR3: CASSYSSGRGDYGYTF. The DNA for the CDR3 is TGTGCCAGCAGTTACTCGTCTGGCAGGGGGGACTATGGCTACACCTTC.

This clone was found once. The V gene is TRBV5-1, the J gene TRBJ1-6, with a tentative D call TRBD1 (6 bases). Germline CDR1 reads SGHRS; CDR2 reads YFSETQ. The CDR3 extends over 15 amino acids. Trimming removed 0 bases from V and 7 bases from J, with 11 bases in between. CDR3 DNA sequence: TGCGCCAGCAGCTTGGAGGACAGCGGAAATTCACCCCTCCACTTT. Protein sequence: CASSLEDSGNSPLHF.

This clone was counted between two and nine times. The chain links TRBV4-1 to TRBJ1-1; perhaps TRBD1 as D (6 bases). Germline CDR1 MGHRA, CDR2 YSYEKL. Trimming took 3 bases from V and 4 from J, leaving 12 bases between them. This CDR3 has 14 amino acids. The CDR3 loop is CASSQGAPGTEAFF. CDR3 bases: TGCGCCAGCAGCCAGGGGGCGCCGGGCACTGAAGCTTTCTTT.

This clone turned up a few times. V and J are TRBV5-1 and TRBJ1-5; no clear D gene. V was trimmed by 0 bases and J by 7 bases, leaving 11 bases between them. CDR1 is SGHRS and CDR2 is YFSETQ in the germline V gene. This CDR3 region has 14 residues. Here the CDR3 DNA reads TGCGCCAGCAGCTTGGCTGGGCCGGGGCAGCCCCAGCATTTT. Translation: CASSLAGPGQPQHF.

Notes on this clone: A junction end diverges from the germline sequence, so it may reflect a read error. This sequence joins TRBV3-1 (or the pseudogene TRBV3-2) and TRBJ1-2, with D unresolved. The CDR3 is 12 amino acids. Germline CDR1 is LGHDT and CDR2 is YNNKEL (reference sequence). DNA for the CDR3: TGTGCCAGCAGCCCTGACGGCGCGGGCTGGGCCTTC. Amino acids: CASSPDGAGWAF.

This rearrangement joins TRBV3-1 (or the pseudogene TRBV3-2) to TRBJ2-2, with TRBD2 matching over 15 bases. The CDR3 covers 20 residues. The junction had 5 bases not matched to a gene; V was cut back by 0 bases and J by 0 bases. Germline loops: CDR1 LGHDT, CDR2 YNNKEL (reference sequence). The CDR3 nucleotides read TGTGCCAGCAGCCAAGAAGTTTGGACTAGCGGGGGGGCGAACACCGGGGAGCTGTTTTTT. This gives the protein CASSQEVWTSGGANTGELFF.

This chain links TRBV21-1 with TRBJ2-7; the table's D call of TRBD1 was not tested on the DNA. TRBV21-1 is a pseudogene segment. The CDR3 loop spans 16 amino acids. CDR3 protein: CASSGWACPNTYEQYF. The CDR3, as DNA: TGTGCCAGCAGCGGGTGGGCCTGCCCCAATACCTACGAGCAGTACTTC.